The source of this T cell receptor (beta chain) is a study of Graves' ophthalmopathy and Graves' hyperthyroidism. Study-wide results and caveats: For predicting ophthalmopathy progression, the model had 70.59% sensitivity and 72% to 75% specificity.

The CDR3 contains 17 residues. The germline gives CDR1 SGHRS, CDR2 YFSETQ. V was pared by 0 bases and J by 7 bases, with 17 bases between. RNA transcripts yielded amplified TCR beta CDR3 regions. First-round RT-PCR relied on HTBI primers, and a second-round multiplex PCR came next. TCRdb reanalysed the multiplex PCR reads using MiXCR and keeps one entry per CDR3 protein. The sample lists over a million distinct CDR3 sequences, 35% to 40% seen once, with approximately 10% in the top ten. This clonotype was recorded at least ten times. The target antigen is unknown. Enrollment excluded any patients with other autoimmune diseases, uncontrolled infections, pregnancy or lactation.

Sequenced material: peripheral blood or thyroid tissue (not recorded which). The gene calls are TRBV5-1 and TRBJ1-6; D is possibly TRBD1 (5 bases). The receptor was derived from an adult man with Graves' hyperthyroidism. CDR3 protein: CASSLESVGRENSPLHF. In DNA form, the CDR3 reads TGCGCCAGCAGCTTGGAATCGGTGGGACGGGAAAATTCACCCCTCCACTTT. Supplemented by reference TRBV5-1 and TRBJ1-6, the full variable domain reads KAGVTQTPRYLIKTRGQQVTLSCSPISGHRSVSWYQQTPGQGLQFLFEYFSETQRNKGNFPGRFSGRQFSNSRSEMNVSTLELGDSALYLCASSLESVGRENSPLHFGNGTRLTVT.